This T cell receptor beta chain is from a study of coeliac disease. Study-wide background: Coeliac patients had active, refractory type I, or gluten-free-diet-controlled disease. The study queried TRBV7-2 bias without high-resolution HLA data. General study findings and limits: In active celiac disease, intraepithelial and lamina propria TRB and TRG repertoires were less clonal than controls. The authors judged this method unsuitable for unbiased gliadin-specific T cell detection.

Worth noting for this clone: Its antigen is not identified.

The assay was immunoSEQ multiplex PCR, and TCRdb's table has in-frame clones only and misses some. The sample yields over 7,000 clones, 57% seen once. The CDR3 loop spans 14 amino acids. V lost 2 bases and J lost 6, with 14 bases in between. CDR1 is KGHSH, CDR2 LQKENI, per germline. Sequences were obtained from intraepithelial lymphocytes from the gut. This receptor was taken from a woman aged 55-69 years with celiac disease. The chain recombines TRBV18 with TRBJ2-7; D call uncertain. The CDR3 region has the DNA TGTGCCAGCTCACCAACTGACATCGGCCGCGAGCAGTACTTC. Translating it yields CASSPTDIGREQYF.